This T cell receptor (beta chain) originates from a study of human T cells and chemical hapten exposure. Study results and caveats: The number of TCRs over 1 in 1000 frequency stayed unchanged after DPC.

The library tagged each cDNA molecule with unique molecular identifiers. Via MiXCR, TCRdb re-called the RACE reads, giving one row per CDR3 protein. The data show 45,000 to 65,000 distinct CDR3 sequences, more than 7.5% seen once. Time point described: pre-sensitization, week 0. Sample treatment: therapeutic diphenylcyclopropenone sensitization with weekly scalp DPC. Each patch-test visit's blood sample preceded patch application. This clonotype was picked up many times. The target antigen is unknown. Trimming cost V 5 bases and J 7 bases; bases outside gene matches: 11. Germline-derived CDR1 and CDR2 are MDHEN and SYDVKM. The CDR3 loop spans 15 amino acids.

Source: whole blood, taken in connection with sensitization to the hapten diphenylcyclopropenone (DPC). The V call is TRBV28, the J call TRBJ2-4; 7 nucleotides line up with TRBD1. The clonotype was recovered from a man aged 35 to 55 with alopecia areata. Some clones in this sample may be carry-over from other donors' samples. The CDR3, as DNA: TGTGCCAGCAGTCGGCGGACAGGCTTGGGGAACATTCAGTACTTC. Its protein product is CASSRRTGLGNIQYF.